Described below is a single TCR beta chain sequence and its context. Its antigen is not known. The sample comes from a study of T cell repertoires in cytomegalovirus infection. The CDR3 has 16 residues. Germline CDR1 reads MGHRA; CDR2 reads YSYEKL. V was clipped by 0 bases and J by 0 bases, with 10 bases between them. TCRdb re-derived calls from the reads in MiXCR, one entry per CDR3 protein. The sample lists hundreds of thousands of distinct CDR3 sequences, around 35% seen once, with 18% in the top ten. This sample comprised cultured PBMCs, obtained from culture after CMV antigen stimulation. The clonotype comes from a human donor in good health (CMV status not recorded). Some clones in this sample may be carry-over from other donors' samples. The chain couples TRBV4-1 to TRBJ2-3, with D possibly matching TRBD2 (5 bases). CDR3 region: CASSQDGLASTDTQYF. In DNA, the CDR3 is TGCGCCAGCAGCCAAGATGGTCTAGCCAGCACAGATACGCAGTATTTT.